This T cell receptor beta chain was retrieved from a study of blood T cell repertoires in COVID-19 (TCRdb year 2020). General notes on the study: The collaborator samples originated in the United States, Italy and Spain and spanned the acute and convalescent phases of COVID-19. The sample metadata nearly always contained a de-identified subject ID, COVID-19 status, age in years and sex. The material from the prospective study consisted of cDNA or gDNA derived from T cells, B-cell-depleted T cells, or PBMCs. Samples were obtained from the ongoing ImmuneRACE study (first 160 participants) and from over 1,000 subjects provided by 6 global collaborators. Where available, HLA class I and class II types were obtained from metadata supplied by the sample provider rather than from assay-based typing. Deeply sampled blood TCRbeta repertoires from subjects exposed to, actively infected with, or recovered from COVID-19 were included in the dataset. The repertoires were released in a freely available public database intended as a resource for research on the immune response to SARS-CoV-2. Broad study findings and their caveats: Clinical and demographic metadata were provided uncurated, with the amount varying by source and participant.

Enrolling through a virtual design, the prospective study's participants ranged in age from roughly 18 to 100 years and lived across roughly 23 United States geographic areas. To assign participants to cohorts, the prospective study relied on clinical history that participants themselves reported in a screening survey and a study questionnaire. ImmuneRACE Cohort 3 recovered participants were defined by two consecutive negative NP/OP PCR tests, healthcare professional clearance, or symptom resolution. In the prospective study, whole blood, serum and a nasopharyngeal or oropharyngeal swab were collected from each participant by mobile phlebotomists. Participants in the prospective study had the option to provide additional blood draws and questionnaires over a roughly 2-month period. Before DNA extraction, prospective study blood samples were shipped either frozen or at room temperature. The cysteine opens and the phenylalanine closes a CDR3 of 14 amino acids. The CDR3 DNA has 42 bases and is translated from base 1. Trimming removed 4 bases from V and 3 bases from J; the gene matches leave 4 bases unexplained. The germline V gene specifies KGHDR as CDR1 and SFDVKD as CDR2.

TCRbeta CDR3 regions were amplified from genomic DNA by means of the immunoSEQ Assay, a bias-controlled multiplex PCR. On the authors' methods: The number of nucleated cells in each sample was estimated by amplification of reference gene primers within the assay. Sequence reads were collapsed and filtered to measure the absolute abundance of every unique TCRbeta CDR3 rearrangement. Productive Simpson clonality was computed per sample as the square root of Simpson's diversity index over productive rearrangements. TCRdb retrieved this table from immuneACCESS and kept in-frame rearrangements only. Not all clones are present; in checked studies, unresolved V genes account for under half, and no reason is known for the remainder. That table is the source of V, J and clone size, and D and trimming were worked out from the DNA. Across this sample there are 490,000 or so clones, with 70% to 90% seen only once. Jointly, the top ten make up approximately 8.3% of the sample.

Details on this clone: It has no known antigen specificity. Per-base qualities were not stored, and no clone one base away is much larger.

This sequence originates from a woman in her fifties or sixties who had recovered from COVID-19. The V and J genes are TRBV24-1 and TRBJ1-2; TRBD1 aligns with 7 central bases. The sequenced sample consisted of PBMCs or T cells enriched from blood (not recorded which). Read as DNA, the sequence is TGTGCCACCAGTGACTCAGGGACAGACTATGGCTACACCTTC. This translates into CATSDSGTDYGYTF.